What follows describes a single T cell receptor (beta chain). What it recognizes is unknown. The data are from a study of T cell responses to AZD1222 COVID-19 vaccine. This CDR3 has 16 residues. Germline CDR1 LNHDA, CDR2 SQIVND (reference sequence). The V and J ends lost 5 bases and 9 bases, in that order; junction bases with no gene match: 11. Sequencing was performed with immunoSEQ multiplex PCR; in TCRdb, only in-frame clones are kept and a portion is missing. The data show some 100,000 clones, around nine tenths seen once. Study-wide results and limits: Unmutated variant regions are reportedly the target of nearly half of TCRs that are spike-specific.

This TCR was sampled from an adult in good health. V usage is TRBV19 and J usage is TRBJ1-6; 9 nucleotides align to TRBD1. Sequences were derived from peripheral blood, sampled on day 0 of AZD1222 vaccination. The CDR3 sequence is CASSPRTGGMGSPLHF. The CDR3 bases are TGTGCCAGTAGTCCCCGAACAGGGGGCATGGGTTCACCCCTCCACTTT.